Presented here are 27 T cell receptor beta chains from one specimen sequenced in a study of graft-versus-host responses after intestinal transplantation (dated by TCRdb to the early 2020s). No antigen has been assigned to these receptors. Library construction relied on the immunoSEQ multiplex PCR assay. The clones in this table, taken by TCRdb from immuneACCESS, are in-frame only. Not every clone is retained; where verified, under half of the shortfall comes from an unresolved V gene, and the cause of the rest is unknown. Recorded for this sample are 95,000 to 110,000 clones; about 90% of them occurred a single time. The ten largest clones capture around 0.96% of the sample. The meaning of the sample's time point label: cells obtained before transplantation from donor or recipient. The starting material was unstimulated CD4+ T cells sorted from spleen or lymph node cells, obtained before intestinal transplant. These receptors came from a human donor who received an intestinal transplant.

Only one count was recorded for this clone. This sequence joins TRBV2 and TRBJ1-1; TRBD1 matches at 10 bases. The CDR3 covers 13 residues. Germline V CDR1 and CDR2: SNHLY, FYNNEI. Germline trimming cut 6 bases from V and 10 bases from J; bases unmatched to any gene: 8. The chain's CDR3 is CASRTDRGPGAFF. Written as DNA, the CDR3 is TGTGCCAGCAGAACCGACAGGGGGCCGGGAGCTTTCTTT.

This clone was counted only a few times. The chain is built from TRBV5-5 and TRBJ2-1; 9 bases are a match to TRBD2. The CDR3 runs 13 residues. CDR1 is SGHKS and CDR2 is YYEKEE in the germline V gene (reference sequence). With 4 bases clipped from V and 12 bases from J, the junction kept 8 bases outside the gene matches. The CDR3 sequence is CASSPSGLARQFF. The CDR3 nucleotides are TGTGCCAGCAGCCCATCTGGACTAGCGAGGCAGTTCTTC.

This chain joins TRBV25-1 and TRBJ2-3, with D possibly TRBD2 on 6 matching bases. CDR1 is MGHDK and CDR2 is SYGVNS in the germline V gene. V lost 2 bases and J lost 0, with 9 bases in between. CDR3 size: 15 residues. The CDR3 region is CASSEAGSSTDTQYF. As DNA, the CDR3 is TGTGCCAGCAGTGAAGCGGGATCTAGCACAGATACGCAGTATTTT.

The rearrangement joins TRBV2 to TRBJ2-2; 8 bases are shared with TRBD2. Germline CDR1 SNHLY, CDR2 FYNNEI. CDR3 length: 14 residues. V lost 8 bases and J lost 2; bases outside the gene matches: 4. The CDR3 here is CASGRTSNTGELFF. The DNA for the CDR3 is TGTGCCAGCGGCAGGACTAGCAACACCGGGGAGCTGTTTTTT.

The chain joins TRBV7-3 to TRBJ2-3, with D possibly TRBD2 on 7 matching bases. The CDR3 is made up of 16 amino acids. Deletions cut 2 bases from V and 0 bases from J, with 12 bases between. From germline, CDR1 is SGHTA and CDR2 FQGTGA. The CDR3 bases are TGTGCCAGCAGCTTACGAGCGGGACATAGCACAGATACGCAGTATTTT. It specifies CASSLRAGHSTDTQYF.

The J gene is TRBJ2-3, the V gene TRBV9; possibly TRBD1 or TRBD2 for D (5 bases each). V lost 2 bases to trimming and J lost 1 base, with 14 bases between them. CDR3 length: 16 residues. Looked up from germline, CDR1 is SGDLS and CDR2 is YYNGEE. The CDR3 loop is CASSVRGRPGTDTQYF. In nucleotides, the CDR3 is TGTGCCAGCAGCGTCCGGGGCAGGCCGGGCACAGATACGCAGTATTTT. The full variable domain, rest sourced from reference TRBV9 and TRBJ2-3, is DSGVTQTPKHLITATGQRVTLRCSPRSGDLSVYWYQQSLDQGLQFLIQYYNGEERAKGNILERFSAQQFPDLHSELNLSSLELGDSALYFCASSVRGRPGTDTQYFGPGTRLTVL.

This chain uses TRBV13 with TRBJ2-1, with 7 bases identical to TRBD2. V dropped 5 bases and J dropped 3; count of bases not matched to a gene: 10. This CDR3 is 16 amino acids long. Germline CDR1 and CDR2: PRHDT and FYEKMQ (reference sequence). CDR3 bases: TGTGCCAGCAGCAAACCGGGACTACAATACTACAATGAGCAGTTCTTC. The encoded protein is CASSKPGLQYYNEQFF.

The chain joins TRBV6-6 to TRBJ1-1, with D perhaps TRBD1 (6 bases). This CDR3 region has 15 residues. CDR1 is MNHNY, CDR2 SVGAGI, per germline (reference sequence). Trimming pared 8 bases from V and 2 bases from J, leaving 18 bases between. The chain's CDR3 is CASGKGGGFNTEAFF. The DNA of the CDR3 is TGTGCCAGCGGGAAGGGGGGGGGCTTCAACACTGAAGCTTTCTTT.

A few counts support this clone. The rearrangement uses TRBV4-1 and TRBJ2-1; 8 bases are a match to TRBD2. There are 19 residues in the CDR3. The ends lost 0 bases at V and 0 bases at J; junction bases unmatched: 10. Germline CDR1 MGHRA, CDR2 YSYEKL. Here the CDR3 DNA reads TGCGCCAGCAGCCAAGATAACGTCCCGGGGGGGCACTCCTACAATGAGCAGTTCTTC. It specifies CASSQDNVPGGHSYNEQFF.

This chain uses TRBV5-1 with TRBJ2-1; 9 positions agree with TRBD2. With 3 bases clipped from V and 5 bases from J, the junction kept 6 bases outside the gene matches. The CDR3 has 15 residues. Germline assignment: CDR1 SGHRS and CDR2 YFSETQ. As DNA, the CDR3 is TGCGCCAGCAGCTGGAGACTAGCGGTTAACAATGAGCAGTTCTTC. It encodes CASSWRLAVNNEQFF.

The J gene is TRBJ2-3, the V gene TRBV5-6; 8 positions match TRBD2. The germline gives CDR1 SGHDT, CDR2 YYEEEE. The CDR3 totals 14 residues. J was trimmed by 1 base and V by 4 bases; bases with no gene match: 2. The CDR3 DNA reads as TGTGCCAGCAGCCCGGGGGGGGGCACAGATACGCAGTATTTT. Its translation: CASSPGGGTDTQYF.

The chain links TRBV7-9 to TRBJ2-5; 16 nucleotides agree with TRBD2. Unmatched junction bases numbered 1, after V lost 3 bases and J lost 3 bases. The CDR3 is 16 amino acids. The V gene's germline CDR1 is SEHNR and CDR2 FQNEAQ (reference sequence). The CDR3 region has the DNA TGTGCCAGCAGCTTCGGGACTAGCGGGGGGGAAGAGACCCAGTACTTC. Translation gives CASSFGTSGGEETQYF.

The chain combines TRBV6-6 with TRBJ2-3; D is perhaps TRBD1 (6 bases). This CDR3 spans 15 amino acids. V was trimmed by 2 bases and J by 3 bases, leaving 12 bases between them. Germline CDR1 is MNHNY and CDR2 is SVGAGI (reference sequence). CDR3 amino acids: CASSYGAGDTDTQYF. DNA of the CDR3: TGTGCCAGCAGTTACGGGGCAGGGGATACAGATACGCAGTATTTT.

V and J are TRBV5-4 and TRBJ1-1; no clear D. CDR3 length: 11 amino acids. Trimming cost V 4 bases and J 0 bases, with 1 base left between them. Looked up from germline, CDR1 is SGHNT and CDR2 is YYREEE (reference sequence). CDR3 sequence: CASSLNTEAFF. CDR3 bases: TGTGCCAGCAGCCTGAACACTGAAGCTTTCTTT.

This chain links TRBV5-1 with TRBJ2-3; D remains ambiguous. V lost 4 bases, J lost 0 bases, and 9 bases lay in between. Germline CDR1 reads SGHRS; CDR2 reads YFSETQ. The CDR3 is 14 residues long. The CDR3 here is CASSIRASTDTQYF. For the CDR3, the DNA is TGCGCCAGCAGCATACGGGCCAGCACAGATACGCAGTATTTT.

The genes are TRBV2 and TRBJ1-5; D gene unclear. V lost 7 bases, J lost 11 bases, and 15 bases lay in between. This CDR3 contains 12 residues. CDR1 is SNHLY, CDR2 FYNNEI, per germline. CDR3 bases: TGTGCCAGCAACGAGCCGGGATGGACCCAGCATTTT. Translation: CASNEPGWTQHF. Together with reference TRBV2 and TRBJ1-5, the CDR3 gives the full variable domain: EPEVTQTPSHQVTQMGQEVILRCVPISNHLYFYWYRQILGQKVEFLVSFYNNEISEKSEIFDDQFSVERPDGSNFTLKIRSTKLEDSAMYFCASNEPGWTQHFGDGTRLSIL.

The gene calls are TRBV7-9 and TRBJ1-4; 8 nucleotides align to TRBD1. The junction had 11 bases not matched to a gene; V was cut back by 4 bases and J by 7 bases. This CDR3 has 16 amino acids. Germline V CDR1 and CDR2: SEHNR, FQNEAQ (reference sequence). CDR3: CASSSLPGQGSEKLFF. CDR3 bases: TGTGCCAGCAGCTCACTTCCCGGACAGGGTAGTGAAAAACTGTTTTTT.

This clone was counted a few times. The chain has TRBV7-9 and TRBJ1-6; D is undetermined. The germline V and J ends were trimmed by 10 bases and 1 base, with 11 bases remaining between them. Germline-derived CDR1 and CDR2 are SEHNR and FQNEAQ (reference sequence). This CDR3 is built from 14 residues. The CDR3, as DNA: TGTGCCACCGGGTCGGGGTCCTATAATTCACCCCTCCACTTT. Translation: CATGSGSYNSPLHF.

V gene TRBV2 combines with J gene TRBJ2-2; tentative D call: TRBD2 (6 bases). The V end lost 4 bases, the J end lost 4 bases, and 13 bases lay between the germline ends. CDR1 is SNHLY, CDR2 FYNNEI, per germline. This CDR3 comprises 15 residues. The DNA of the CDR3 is TGTGCCAGCAGTGCCCGGGACGGGAGCACCGGGGAGCTGTTTTTT. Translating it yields CASSARDGSTGELFF.

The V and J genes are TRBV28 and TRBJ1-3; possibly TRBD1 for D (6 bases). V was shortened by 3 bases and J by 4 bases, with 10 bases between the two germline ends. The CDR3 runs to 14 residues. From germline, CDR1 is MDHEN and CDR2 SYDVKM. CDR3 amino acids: CASSFVGQGNTIYF. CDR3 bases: TGTGCCAGCAGTTTCGTTGGACAGGGAAACACCATATATTTT.

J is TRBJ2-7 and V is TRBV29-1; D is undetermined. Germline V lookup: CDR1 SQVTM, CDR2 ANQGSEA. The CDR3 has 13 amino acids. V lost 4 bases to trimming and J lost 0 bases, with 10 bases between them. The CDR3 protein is CSVATRASYEQYF. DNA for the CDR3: TGCAGCGTTGCCACGAGAGCCTCCTACGAGCAGTACTTC.

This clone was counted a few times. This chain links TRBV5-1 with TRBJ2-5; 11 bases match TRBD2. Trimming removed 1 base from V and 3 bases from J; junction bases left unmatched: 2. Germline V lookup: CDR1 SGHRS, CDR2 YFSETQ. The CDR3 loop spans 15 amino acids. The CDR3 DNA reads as TGCGCCAGCAGCTTGTTGACTAGCGGGAAAGAGACCCAGTACTTC. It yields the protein CASSLLTSGKETQYF.

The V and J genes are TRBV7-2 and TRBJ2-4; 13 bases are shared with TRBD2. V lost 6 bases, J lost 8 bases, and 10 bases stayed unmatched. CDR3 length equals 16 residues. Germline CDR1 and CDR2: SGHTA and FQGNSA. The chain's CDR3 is CASSWTSGSGGYIQYF. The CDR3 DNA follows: TGTGCCAGCAGTTGGACTAGCGGGAGTGGTGGTTACATTCAGTACTTC. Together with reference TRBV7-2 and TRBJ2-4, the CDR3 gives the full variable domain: GAGVSQSPSNKVTEKGKDVELRCDPISGHTALYWYRQSLGQGLEFLIYFQGNSAPDKSGLPSDRFSAERTGGSVSTLTIQRTQQEDSAVYLCASSWTSGSGGYIQYFGAGTRLSVL.

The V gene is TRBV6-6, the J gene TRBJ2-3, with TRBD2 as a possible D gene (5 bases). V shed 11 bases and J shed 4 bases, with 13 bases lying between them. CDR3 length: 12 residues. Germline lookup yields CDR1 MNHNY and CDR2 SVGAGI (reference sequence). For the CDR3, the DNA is TGTGCCCATAGTTTCGGGGCAGATACGCAGTATTTT. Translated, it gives CAHSFGADTQYF.

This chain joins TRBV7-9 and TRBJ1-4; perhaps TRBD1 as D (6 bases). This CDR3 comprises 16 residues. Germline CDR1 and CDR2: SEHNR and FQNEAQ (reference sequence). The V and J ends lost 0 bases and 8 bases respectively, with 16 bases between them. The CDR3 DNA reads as TGTGCCAGCAGCTTAGCGCGGACAGACTCGGGGGAAAAACTGTTTTTT. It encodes CASSLARTDSGEKLFF.

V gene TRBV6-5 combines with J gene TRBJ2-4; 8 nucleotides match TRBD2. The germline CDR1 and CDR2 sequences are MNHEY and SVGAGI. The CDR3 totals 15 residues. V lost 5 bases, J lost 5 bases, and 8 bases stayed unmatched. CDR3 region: CASSQREPLENIQYF. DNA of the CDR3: TGTGCCAGCAGTCAGCGGGAGCCCCTGGAAAACATTCAGTACTTC.

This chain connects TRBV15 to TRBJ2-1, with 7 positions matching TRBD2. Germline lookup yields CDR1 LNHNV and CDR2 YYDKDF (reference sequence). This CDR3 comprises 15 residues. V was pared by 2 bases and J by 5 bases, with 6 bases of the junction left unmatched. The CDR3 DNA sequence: TGTGCCACCAGCAGAACCGTGACTAGCCACAATGAGCAGTTCTTC. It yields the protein CATSRTVTSHNEQFF. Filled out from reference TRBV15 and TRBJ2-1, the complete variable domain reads DAMVIQNPRYQVTQFGKPVTLSCSQTLNHNVMYWYQQKSSQAPKLLFHYYDKDFNNEADTPDNFQSRRPNTSFCFLDIRSPGLGDTAMYLCATSRTVTSHNEQFFGPGTRLTVL.